One and the same sample provided the 5 T cell receptor beta chains below, sequenced in a study of blood T cell repertoires in COVID-19 (dated by TCRdb to the early 2020s). Libraries were made using the immunoSEQ multiplex PCR assay. Here the immuneACCESS table is served through TCRdb, limited to in-frame sequences with V and J called. Missing clones are a known gap in these copies; in checked studies unresolved V genes cover under half, and the rest lacks a known reason. This sample lists about 190,000 clones; roughly 86% were detected once. The ten largest clonotypes hold 20% to 25% of the sample. Sequenced material: PBMCs or T cells enriched from blood (not recorded which). These receptors were taken from a woman aged 40 to 50 in a cohort exposed to, infected with or recovered from COVID-19 (not recorded which).

This clone occurred a few times. The rearrangement joins TRBV24-1 to TRBJ2-1; TRBD2 matches 10 bases. This CDR3 comprises 16 residues. V shed 3 bases and J 3 bases; nucleotides not matched to a gene: 4. CDR1 is KGHDR and CDR2 is SFDVKD in the germline V gene. Here the CDR3 DNA reads TGTGCCACCAGTGATACAACTAGCGGGGACTACAATGAGCAGTTCTTC. Its translation: CATSDTTSGDYNEQFF.

J is TRBJ2-1 and V is TRBV9, with 12 bases matching TRBD2. This CDR3 contains 16 residues. Germline V gives CDR1 SGDLS, CDR2 YYNGEE. V dropped 4 bases and J dropped 3; count of bases not matched to a gene: 5. CDR3 residues: CASSPWTSGVYNEQFF. DNA for the CDR3: TGTGCCAGCAGCCCTTGGACTAGCGGGGTCTACAATGAGCAGTTCTTC.

The V and J genes are TRBV7-2 and TRBJ2-1; possibly TRBD2 for D (5 bases). Trimming cost V 6 bases and J 2 bases, with 14 bases left between them. The germline CDR1 and CDR2 sequences are SGHTA and FQGNSA. The CDR3 is made up of 15 amino acids. This chain's CDR3 is CASSYRDSAYNEQFF. CDR3 DNA sequence: TGTGCCAGCAGTTATCGGGATTCGGCCTACAATGAGCAGTTCTTC.

V and J are TRBV11-3 and TRBJ2-2; 7 bases map to TRBD2. Trimming cost V 4 bases and J 2 bases; bases outside gene matches: 4. The CDR3 runs 15 residues. Per the germline V gene, CDR1 is SGHNT and CDR2 is YENEEA. CDR3 DNA sequence: TGTGCCAGCAGCTCCGGGACTACCAACACCGGGGAGCTGTTTTTT. This encodes CASSSGTTNTGELFF.

The chain carries TRBV9 and TRBJ1-4, with D uncertain. With 0 bases removed from V and 5 bases from J, the gap between germline ends came to 8 bases. In germline, CDR1 is SGDLS, CDR2 YYNGEE. The CDR3 has 14 residues. The CDR3 DNA is TGTGCCAGCAGCGTAGGGCAACTAAATGAAAAACTGTTTTTT. This sequence encodes CASSVGQLNEKLFF.